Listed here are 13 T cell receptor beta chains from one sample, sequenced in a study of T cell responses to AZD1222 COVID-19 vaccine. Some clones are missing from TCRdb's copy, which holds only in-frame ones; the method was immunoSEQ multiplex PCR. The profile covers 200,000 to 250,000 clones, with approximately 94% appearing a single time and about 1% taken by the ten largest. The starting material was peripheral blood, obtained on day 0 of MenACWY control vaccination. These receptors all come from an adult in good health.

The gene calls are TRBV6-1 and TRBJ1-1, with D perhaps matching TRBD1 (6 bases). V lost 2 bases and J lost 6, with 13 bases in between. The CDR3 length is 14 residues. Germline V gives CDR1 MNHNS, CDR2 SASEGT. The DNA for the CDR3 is TGTGCCAGCAGTGAAATTAGGGGGTCGGCTGAAGCTTTCTTT. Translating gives CASSEIRGSAEAFF.

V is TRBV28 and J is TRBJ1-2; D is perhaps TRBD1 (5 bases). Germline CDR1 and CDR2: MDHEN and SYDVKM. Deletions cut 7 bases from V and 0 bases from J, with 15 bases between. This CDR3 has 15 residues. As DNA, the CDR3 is TGTGCCAGCACCCCGGGGGGGAAAGCTAACTATGGCTACACCTTC. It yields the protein CASTPGGKANYGYTF.

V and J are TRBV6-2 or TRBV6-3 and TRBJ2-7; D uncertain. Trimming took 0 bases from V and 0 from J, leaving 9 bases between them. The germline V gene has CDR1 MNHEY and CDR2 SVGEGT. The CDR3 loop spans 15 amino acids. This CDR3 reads CASSYSRLSSYEQYF. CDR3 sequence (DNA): TGTGCCAGCAGTTACTCCAGGTTAAGCTCCTACGAGCAGTACTTC.

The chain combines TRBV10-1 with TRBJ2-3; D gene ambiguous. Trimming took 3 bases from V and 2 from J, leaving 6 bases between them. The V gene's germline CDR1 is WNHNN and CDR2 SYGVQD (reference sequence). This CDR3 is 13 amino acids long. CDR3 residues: CASSDPYTDTQYF. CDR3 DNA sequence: TGCGCCAGCAGTGATCCCTACACAGATACGCAGTATTTT.

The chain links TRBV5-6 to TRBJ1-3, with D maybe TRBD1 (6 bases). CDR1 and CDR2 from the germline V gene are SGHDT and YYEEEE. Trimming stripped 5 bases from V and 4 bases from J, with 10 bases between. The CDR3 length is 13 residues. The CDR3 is CASSWGAGNTIYF. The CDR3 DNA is TGTGCCAGCAGTTGGGGGGCCGGAAACACCATATATTTT. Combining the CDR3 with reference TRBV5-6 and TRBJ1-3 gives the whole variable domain DAGVTQSPTHLIKTRGQQVTLRCSPKSGHDTVSWYQQALGQGPQFIFQYYEEEERQRGNFPDRFSGHQFPNYSSELNVNALLLGDSALYLCASSWGAGNTIYFGEGSWLTVV.

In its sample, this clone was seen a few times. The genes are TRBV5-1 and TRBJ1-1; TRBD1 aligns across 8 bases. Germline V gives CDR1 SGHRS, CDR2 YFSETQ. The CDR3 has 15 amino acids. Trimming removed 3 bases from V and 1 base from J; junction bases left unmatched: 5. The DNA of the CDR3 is TGCGCCAGCAGCTGGGAGGACAGGGCGAACACTGAAGCTTTCTTT. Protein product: CASSWEDRANTEAFF.

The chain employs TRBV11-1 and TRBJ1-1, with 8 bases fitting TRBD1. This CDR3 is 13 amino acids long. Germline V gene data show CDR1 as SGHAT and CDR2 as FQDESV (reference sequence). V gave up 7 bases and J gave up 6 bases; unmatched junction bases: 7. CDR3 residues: CASTRQGYSEAFF. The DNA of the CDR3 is TGTGCCAGCACTAGACAGGGGTACTCTGAAGCTTTCTTT.

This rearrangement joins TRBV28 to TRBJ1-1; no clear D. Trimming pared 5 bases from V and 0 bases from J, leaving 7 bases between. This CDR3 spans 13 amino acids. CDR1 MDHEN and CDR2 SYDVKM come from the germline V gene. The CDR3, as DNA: TGTGCCAGCAGTCTAGGGATGAACACTGAAGCTTTCTTT. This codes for CASSLGMNTEAFF.

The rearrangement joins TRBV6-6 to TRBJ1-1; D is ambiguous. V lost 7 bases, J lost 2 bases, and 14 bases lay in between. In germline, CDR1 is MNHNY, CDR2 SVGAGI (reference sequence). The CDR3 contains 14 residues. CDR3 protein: CASTSREVNTEAFF. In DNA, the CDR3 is TGTGCCAGCACCTCCCGCGAAGTAAACACTGAAGCTTTCTTT.

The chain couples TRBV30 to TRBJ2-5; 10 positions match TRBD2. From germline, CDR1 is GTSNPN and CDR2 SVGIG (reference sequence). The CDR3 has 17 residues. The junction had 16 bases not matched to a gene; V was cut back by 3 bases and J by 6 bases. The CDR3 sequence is CAWSPVSGGPSGKTQYF. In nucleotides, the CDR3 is TGTGCCTGGAGCCCCGTTAGCGGGGGGCCATCCGGGAAGACCCAGTACTTC.

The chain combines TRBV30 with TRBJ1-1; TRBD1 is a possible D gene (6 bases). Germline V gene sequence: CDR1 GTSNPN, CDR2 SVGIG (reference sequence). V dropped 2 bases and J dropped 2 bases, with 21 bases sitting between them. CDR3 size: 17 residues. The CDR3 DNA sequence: TGTGCCTGGAGTCCCACTAAAGGGGGAGGGATTAACACTGAAGCTTTCTTT. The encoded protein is CAWSPTKGGGINTEAFF.

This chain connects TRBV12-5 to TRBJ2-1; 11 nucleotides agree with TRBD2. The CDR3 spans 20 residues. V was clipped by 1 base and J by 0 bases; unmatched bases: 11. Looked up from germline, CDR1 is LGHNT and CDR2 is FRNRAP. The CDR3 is CASGLDRFLAGGVSYNEQFF. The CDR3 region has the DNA TGTGCTAGTGGTTTGGACCGCTTTCTAGCGGGGGGCGTCTCCTACAATGAGCAGTTCTTC.

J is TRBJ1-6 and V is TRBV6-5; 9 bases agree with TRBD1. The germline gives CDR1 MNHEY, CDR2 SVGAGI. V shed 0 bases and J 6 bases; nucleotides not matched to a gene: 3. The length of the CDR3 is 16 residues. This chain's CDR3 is CASSYSGTGTNSPLHF. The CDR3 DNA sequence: TGTGCCAGCAGTTACTCGGGGACAGGGACTAATTCACCCCTCCACTTT.